One sample yielded the 11 T cell receptor beta chains listed below, sequenced in a study of CD8 T cells in Susac syndrome. Reverse transcription of about 0.45 to 1 ug RNA was performed with random hexamers. From the immunoSEQ multiplex PCR reads, TCRdb called clonotypes with MiXCR, one entry per CDR3 protein. The data contain about 160,000 distinct CDR3 sequences, approximately 93% of them singletons. The material sequenced was CD4+ T cells from PBMCs. Receptor source: a human donor with multiple sclerosis.

This chain uses TRBV20-1 with TRBJ2-5; D is undetermined. CDR3 length: 13 residues. V lost 3 bases and J 2 bases, leaving 10 bases between the germline ends. The V gene's germline CDR1 is DFQATT and CDR2 SNEGSKA (reference sequence). The CDR3 spells CSASYRNQETQYF. The DNA of the CDR3 is TGCAGTGCTAGTTACAGAAATCAAGAGACCCAGTACTTC.

The chain couples TRBV6-5 to TRBJ2-6; D gene ambiguous. Per germline, CDR1 MNHEY and CDR2 SVGAGI. The length of the CDR3 is 15 residues. V dropped 7 bases and J dropped 0 bases, with 10 bases sitting between them. The CDR3 DNA reads TGTGCCAGCAAGATCGGTCGCTCTGGGGCCAACGTCCTGACTTTC. It codes for CASKIGRSGANVLTF.

The chain recombines TRBV23-1 with TRBJ2-7, with D perhaps matching TRBD2 (5 bases). Being an ORF, TRBV23-1 has a function that is uncertain. The V end lost 1 base, the J end lost 7 bases, and 17 bases lay between the germline ends. The CDR3 has 15 residues. This CDR3 is CASSQCPTGLGEQYF. In nucleotides, the CDR3 is TGCGCCAGCAGTCAATGTCCTACGGGGTTAGGGGAGCAGTACTTC.

The genes are TRBV15 and TRBJ1-2; no clear D. The CDR3 extends over 16 amino acids. With 4 bases removed from V and 6 bases from J, the gap between germline ends came to 21 bases. The germline V gene has CDR1 LNHNV and CDR2 YYDKDF (reference sequence). The CDR3 here is CATSTFLARTENGYTF. The CDR3 DNA sequence: TGTGCCACCAGCACCTTCCTCGCCCGTACAGAGAATGGCTACACCTTC.

V and J are TRBV12-3 or TRBV12-4 and TRBJ1-1, with D unclear. Trimming cost V 5 bases and J 0 bases, with 10 bases left between them. CDR3 length: 14 amino acids. CDR3 sequence: CASSTMRMNTEAFF. The CDR3 nucleotides read TGTGCCAGCAGTACTATGAGGATGAACACTGAAGCTTTCTTT.

The rearrangement joins TRBV20-1 to TRBJ2-1, with 9 bases matching TRBD2. Trimming at V came to 0 bases and at J to 6 bases, leaving 9 bases not matched to a gene. CDR3 length: 16 amino acids. CDR1 is DFQATT, CDR2 SNEGSKA, per germline (reference sequence). The CDR3 loop reads CSARDPGVAGANEQFF. The CDR3, as DNA: TGCAGTGCTAGAGATCCCGGGGTAGCGGGAGCCAATGAGCAGTTCTTC.

This chain uses TRBV5-6 with TRBJ2-5; D might be TRBD1 (5 bases). Germline V lookup: CDR1 SGHDT, CDR2 YYEEEE. Deletions cut 5 bases from V and 4 bases from J, with 12 bases between. The CDR3 extends over 13 amino acids. CDR3 coding DNA: TGTGCCAGCAGGACCCAGGGCAGAGAGACCCAGTACTTC. Amino acid sequence: CASRTQGRETQYF.

V gene TRBV19 combines with J gene TRBJ1-1; D gene ambiguous. V lost 3 bases, J lost 4 bases, and 12 bases lay in between. This CDR3 contains 14 residues. Looked up from germline, CDR1 is LNHDA and CDR2 is SQIVND (reference sequence). CDR3 loop: CASSIPGISTEAFF. In DNA, the CDR3 is TGTGCCAGTAGTATCCCCGGGATCTCCACTGAAGCTTTCTTT.

This chain connects TRBV5-1 to TRBJ2-7, with a possible D match to TRBD1 (5 bases). The CDR3 length is 15 residues. The V gene lost 2 bases and the J gene lost 1 base, with 13 bases spanning the gap. In germline, CDR1 is SGHRS, CDR2 YFSETQ. The CDR3 DNA follows: TGCGCCAGCAGCTTCCAGGGCGAGAGTTCCTACGAGCAGTACTTC. Its protein product is CASSFQGESSYEQYF. The full variable domain, completed using reference TRBV5-1 and TRBJ2-7, is KAGVTQTPRYLIKTRGQQVTLSCSPISGHRSVSWYQQTPGQGLQFLFEYFSETQRNKGNFPGRFSGRQFSNSRSEMNVSTLELGDSALYLCASSFQGESSYEQYFGPGTRLTVT.

The J gene is TRBJ1-1, the V gene TRBV5-6; the D is unclear. V was clipped by 6 bases and J by 8 bases, with 11 bases between them. The V gene's germline CDR1 is SGHDT and CDR2 YYEEEE. The CDR3 spans 11 residues. The CDR3 is CASIYGREAFF. DNA for the CDR3: TGTGCCAGCATCTACGGGAGGGAAGCTTTCTTT.

The V gene is TRBV28, the J gene TRBJ1-4; D remains ambiguous. V dropped 5 bases and J dropped 8 bases, with 12 bases sitting between them. Per the germline V gene, CDR1 is MDHEN and CDR2 is SYDVKM. The CDR3 is made up of 13 amino acids. The CDR3 bases are TGTGCCAGCAGTAAAGAGCCCACGGAAAAACTGTTTTTT. Amino acid sequence: CASSKEPTEKLFF.